Listed below are T cell receptor beta chains from one sample, sequenced in a study of T cell responses to AZD1222 COVID-19 vaccine. The data were produced by immunoSEQ multiplex PCR, yet TCRdb's version contains in-frame clones alone and is incomplete. Of about 150,000 clones in the sample, just over 90% were seen once. Specimen: peripheral blood, collected on day 0 of AZD1222 vaccination. All receptors derive from an adult in good health. Both conserved end residues are part of each CDR3. The D gene is left open where the match is weak. A row's size may be missing; if present it is once, few, many or a size class.

V,size,D,J,DNA,CDR3
TRBV6-1,.,.,TRBJ1-4,TGTGCCAGCAGTGAAATCGACATTTCAACTAATGAAAAACTGTTTTTT,CASSEIDISTNEKLFF
TRBV7-2,.,.,TRBJ1-6,TGTGCCAGCAGCTCCCCCTTATGGGGAGGCAATTCACCCCTCCACTTT,CASSSPLWGGNSPLHF
TRBV9,.,TRBD1,TRBJ2-5,TGTGCCAGCAGCGCCTCGACAGGGGGGAGTGCGGGAGAGACCCAGTACTTC,CASSASTGGSAGETQYF
TRBV5-8,.,.,TRBJ1-3,TGTGCCAGCAGCTTCCCTTTTGCCCGAAGAAACACCATATATTTT,CASSFPFARRNTIYF
TRBV4-1,.,.,TRBJ2-3,TGCGCCAGCAGCCACGAGGGCACAGATACGCAGTATTTT,CASSHEGTDTQYF
TRBV5-1,once,.,TRBJ2-7,TGCGCCAGCAGCCCCCCCGAACAGGGTCTCTACGAGCAGTACTTC,CASSPPEQGLYEQYF
TRBV14,.,.,TRBJ1-2,TGTGCCAGCAGCCAAGATAGCGCCAGGGGCTACACCTTC,CASSQDSARGYTF
TRBV18,.,.,TRBJ1-1,TGTGCCAGCTCACCAGGGGAGGACACTGAAGCTTTCTTT,CASSPGEDTEAFF
TRBV3-1/TRBV3-2,.,TRBD1,TRBJ1-5,TGTGCCAGCAGCCTGGGGACAGGGTATCAGCCCCAGCATTTT,CASSLGTGYQPQHF
TRBV2,.,.,TRBJ1-5,TGTGCCAGCAGGGGGGATCCTCGTGATCAGCCCCAGCATTTT,CASRGDPRDQPQHF
TRBV5-6,.,TRBD1,TRBJ2-5,TGTGCCAGCAGCTTTACAGGGGATGGGGAGACCCAGTACTTC,CASSFTGDGETQYF
TRBV7-2,.,.,TRBJ1-6,TGTGCCAGCAGCTTAACAGGGAGCGGCTCACCCCTCCACTTT,CASSLTGSGSPLHF
TRBV19,once,.,TRBJ2-3,TGTGCCAGTAGTATAGGATCCAGGGCGCTAATCCAAACCGCCACAGATACGCAGTATTTT,CASSIGSRALIQTATDTQYF
TRBV18,.,TRBD2,TRBJ2-1,TGTGCCAGCTCACCACCATCACTAGCGGGGGGCCTCCATGAGCAGTTCTTC,CASSPPSLAGGLHEQFF
TRBV28,.,TRBD2,TRBJ2-1,TGTGCCAGTAGCGGGTTCGATGAGCAGTTCTTC,CASSGFDEQFF
TRBV25-1,.,TRBD2,TRBJ2-2,TGTGCCAGCAGTGAGGGAGGGCCTACCACCGGGGAGCTGTTTTTT,CASSEGGPTTGELFF
TRBV30,.,.,TRBJ1-5,TGTGCCTGGAGTCCTTCGGGGGCTTATAGCAATCAGCCCCAGCATTTT,CAWSPSGAYSNQPQHF
TRBV30,few,.,TRBJ2-5,TGTGCCTGGAGTGTATATCGGCGAGACCAGTACTTC,CAWSVYRRDQYF
TRBV13,.,TRBD2,TRBJ2-5,TGTGCCAGCAGCTCTTCGGGACTAGGTCAAGAGACCCAGTACTTC,CASSSSGLGQETQYF
TRBV7-3,.,.,TRBJ2-6,TGTGCCAGCAGCTTAGGGTTCCGACAGAGGAGCTCTGGGGCCAACGTCCTGACTTTC,CASSLGFRQRSSGANVLTF
TRBV6-1,.,.,TRBJ1-5,TGTGCCAGCAGTGAAGTTTCAGGAAGCAATCAGCCCCAGCATTTT,CASSEVSGSNQPQHF
TRBV4-2,.,TRBD2,TRBJ2-1,TGTGCCAGCAGCCAAGCTCTATTTAGGCGGGGGGCCGAGGATGCCTACAATGAGCAGTTCTTC,CASSQALFRRGAEDAYNEQFF
TRBV10-3,.,.,TRBJ1-4,TGTGCCATCAGTGAGAGGGACACCAATGAAAAACTGTTTTTT,CAISERDTNEKLFF
TRBV7-2,.,.,TRBJ1-1,TGTGCCAGCAAGTTGGGACATTTGAACACTGAAGCTTTCTTT,CASKLGHLNTEAFF
TRBV7-2,.,TRBD2,TRBJ2-5,TGTGCCAGCAGCCCTCTGGGGAGGGTAAGACAAGAGACCCAGTACTTC,CASSPLGRVRQETQYF
TRBV6-5,.,TRBD1,TRBJ1-1,TGTGCCAGCAGTTCTGAGACAGGGGGACACACTGAAGCTTTCTTT,CASSSETGGHTEAFF
TRBV12-3/TRBV12-4,.,.,TRBJ2-7,TGTGCCAGCAGTTTACGGGGGTACGAGCAGTACTTC,CASSLRGYEQYF
TRBV10-3,.,TRBD1,TRBJ2-7,TGTGCCATCAGTTCCAGTAGGACAGGGATCTACGAGCAGTACTTC,CAISSSRTGIYEQYF
TRBV5-4,.,TRBD1,TRBJ2-1,TGTGCAGAAGGACAGGGGCTCGATGAGCAGTTCTTC,CAEGQGLDEQFF
TRBV3-1/TRBV3-2,.,TRBD2,TRBJ2-5,TGTGCCAGCAGCCAAGGAGCGGGGGGGCTCGGGGAGACCCAGTACTTC,CASSQGAGGLGETQYF
TRBV19,.,.,TRBJ1-5,TGTGCCAGTAGTATAAGTGGGGCCCTTCAGCCCCAGCATTTT,CASSISGALQPQHF
TRBV7-8,.,TRBD1,TRBJ1-5,TGTGCCAGCAGGCTGCAGGGGGCGGGCCAGCCCCAGCATTTT,CASRLQGAGQPQHF
TRBV9,.,.,TRBJ2-7,TGTGCCAGCAGCGTAGACTCTAGTAGAACAGGGTCCGACGAGCAGTACTTC,CASSVDSSRTGSDEQYF
TRBV28,.,.,TRBJ1-1,TGTGCCAGCAGTTTAGACAGGCTCTCGGTCCGTAACACTGAAGCTTTCTTT,CASSLDRLSVRNTEAFF
TRBV30,.,TRBD1,TRBJ2-7,TGTGCCTGGAGTGTGCCAGGAGAGGGGACAGGGAGGCACTTC,CAWSVPGEGTGRHF
TRBV30,.,TRBD1,TRBJ1-1,TGTGCCTGGAGTTACCCTAAAATCGACAGGGGCGCTGAAGCTTTCTTT,CAWSYPKIDRGAEAFF
TRBV5-1,.,TRBD2,TRBJ2-1,TGCGCCAGCAGTCCTCTAGCGGGGGCCTACAATGAGCAGTTCTTC,CASSPLAGAYNEQFF
TRBV5-4,.,.,TRBJ2-5,TGTGCCAGCAGCTTGCAAGAGACCCAGTACTTC,CASSLQETQYF
TRBV28,.,.,TRBJ1-4,TGTGCCAGCAGGCTTCCGCTCGGGGGTGAAAAACTGTTTTTT,CASRLPLGGEKLFF
TRBV3-1/TRBV3-2,.,.,TRBJ1-2,TGTGCCAGCAGCCAGCACGGGGGCCTTGGGTACACCTTC,CASSQHGGLGYTF
TRBV19,.,TRBD1,TRBJ1-5,TGTGCCAGTACCCAGGGGGGGGGATTCGCCCAGCATTTT,CASTQGGGFAQHF
TRBV5-8,.,.,TRBJ1-1,TGTGCCAGCAGCTTGTTACAGAACACTGAAGCTTTCTTT,CASSLLQNTEAFF
TRBV10-3,.,TRBD1,TRBJ1-1,TGTGCCATCAGAGGGGACAGGGCAGGCACTGAAGCTTTCTTT,CAIRGDRAGTEAFF
TRBV6-5,.,.,TRBJ1-4,TGTGCCAGCAGTTACTCGAGGGGAGATGAAAAACTGTTTTTT,CASSYSRGDEKLFF
TRBV6-5,.,.,TRBJ2-1,TGTGCCAGCAGTTGGGCGGGGAAATTTGTGGATGAGCAGTTCTTC,CASSWAGKFVDEQFF
TRBV6-5,.,.,TRBJ1-1,TGTGCCAGCAGCGAGTACAGCGTGGGAAACACTGAAGCTTTCTTT,CASSEYSVGNTEAFF
TRBV11-2,.,TRBD1,TRBJ1-6,TGTGCCAGCAGCTTAGACCGCGGGGGACAGCACCTCCACTTT,CASSLDRGGQHLHF
TRBV5-4,.,.,TRBJ2-5,TGTGCCAGCAGCTTTTATCGGGGGCCGGAGACCCAGTACTTC,CASSFYRGPETQYF
TRBV9,.,.,TRBJ2-1,TGTGCCAGCAGCGTTCAGGGTAGTGTCCCTAATGAGCAGTTCTTC,CASSVQGSVPNEQFF
TRBV4-1,.,.,TRBJ1-5,TGCGCCAGCAGCCCTCGGATAAGCAATCAGCCCCAGCATTTT,CASSPRISNQPQHF
TRBV15,once,TRBD1,TRBJ1-2,TGTGCCACCAGCAGGGTCCGGGACAGGGATCAGATAGGGCTTGGCTACACCTTC,CATSRVRDRDQIGLGYTF
TRBV6-2/TRBV6-3,.,.,TRBJ1-1,TGTGCCAGCAGTTCACCCTGGGGACGGAGGAACACTGAAGCTTTCTTT,CASSSPWGRRNTEAFF
TRBV28,.,.,TRBJ1-1,TGTGCCAGCAGTTTGGACCTACCAATTATGAACACTGAAGCTTTCTTT,CASSLDLPIMNTEAFF
TRBV7-9,.,.,TRBJ2-4,TGTGCCAGCAGCTTAGGACCAGGAGGGGCCAAAAACATTCAGTACTTC,CASSLGPGGAKNIQYF
TRBV14,.,.,TRBJ2-7,TGTGCCAGCAGCCACCTATGGGGGTCCCACGAGCAGTACTTC,CASSHLWGSHEQYF